This T cell receptor beta chain was sequenced for a study of blood T cell repertoires in COVID-19. The overall study: The United States, Italy and Spain were the sources of the acute and convalescent COVID-19 samples.

Assignment of participants to cohorts was predicated upon participant-reported clinical history. For recovered donors of Cohort 3, there were two negative PCRs, clearance, or symptom resolution. The germline V gene has CDR1 PRHDT and CDR2 FYEKMQ (reference sequence). Trimming pared 0 bases from V and 1 base from J, leaving 9 bases between. The CDR3 loop spans 15 amino acids. The protocol was immunoSEQ multiplex PCR, while the TCRdb copy is restricted to in-frame clones and leaves out a portion. Among about 430,000 clones listed, approximately 90% were seen once. Sequencing input: PBMCs or T cells enriched from blood (not recorded which). The V and J genes are TRBV13 and TRBJ2-5; D is undetermined. The TCR was taken from a man aged 30-40 years who had recovered from COVID-19. CDR3 in amino acids: CASSLGPESQETQYF. CDR3 DNA: TGTGCCAGCAGCTTAGGCCCTGAGTCCCAAGAGACCCAGTACTTC.